A selection of T cell receptor beta chains follows, all from one sample in a study of cytomegalovirus exposure and HLA in healthy donors. Using immunoSEQ multiplex PCR, the repertoire was profiled, and TCRdb retains in-frame clones only, with some absent. The repertoire holds roughly 110,000 clones, with around three quarters as singletons. Sequencing input: PBMCs. Receptors originate from a male donor in good health and CMV-seronegative. Each CDR3 is given with its conserved first and last residue. The D gene is left open where the match is weak. Size tells how often a clone was seen (once, few, many) or the class of an expanded clone, and some rows leave it out.

v_gene,len,abundance,d_gene,j_gene,CDR3nt,CDR3aa
TRBV18,12,.,.,TRBJ2-5,TGTGCCAGCAAGGGGACAAGGGAGACCCAGTACTTC,CASKGTRETQYF
TRBV27,14,.,TRBD2,TRBJ2-7,TGTGCCAGCAGAGAACTAGCGGGGTTCTACGAGCAGTACTTC,CASRELAGFYEQYF
TRBV4-1,12,.,.,TRBJ2-2,TGCGCCAGCAGCCAAGCGACCGGGGAGCTGTTTTTT,CASSQATGELFF
TRBV19,12,.,.,TRBJ2-7,TGTGCCAGTAGTATACTAGCAGGCGAGCAGTACTTC,CASSILAGEQYF
TRBV27,14,.,TRBD2,TRBJ2-7,TGTGCCAGCAGTTATCGCGGGACTACCTACGAGCAGTACTTC,CASSYRGTTYEQYF
TRBV6-5,15,.,.,TRBJ2-7,TGTGCCAGCAGCCCCTTGCAAAACGGGTCCTACGAGCAGTACTTC,CASSPLQNGSYEQYF
TRBV28,14,.,.,TRBJ1-5,TGTGCCAGCAGTCCCGGGACACATTATCAGCCCCAGCATTTT,CASSPGTHYQPQHF
TRBV29-1,13,.,TRBD2,TRBJ2-1,TGCAGCGTTGCGACTAGCGTTTACAATGAGCAGTTCTTC,CSVATSVYNEQFF
TRBV4-1,15,.,TRBD1,TRBJ2-5,TGCGCCAGCAGCCAAGATCGTCAGGGGGCGAGGGAGCAGTACTTC,CASSQDRQGAREQYF
TRBV7-8,14,.,TRBD1,TRBJ2-7,TGTGCCAGCAGCCCCCCAGGGGGCCCCTACGAGCAGTACTTC,CASSPPGGPYEQYF
TRBV7-2,13,few,TRBD2,TRBJ2-7,TGTGCCAGCAGCCGGACTAGCGCGGTCGAGCAGTACTTC,CASSRTSAVEQYF
TRBV11-2,14,few,TRBD2,TRBJ2-7,TGTGCCAGCGGGGGACTAGCGAGACACTACGAGCAGTACTTC,CASGGLARHYEQYF
TRBV28,18,.,.,TRBJ2-7,TGTGCCAGCAGCTTCCTGGGGCACAACTTAGGCCTTCCCTACGAGCAGTACTTC,CASSFLGHNLGLPYEQYF
TRBV7-6,19,.,TRBD1,TRBJ1-2,TGTGCCAGCAGCTTATTATGGAGGGGGCCGCCAGGGCCCCACTATGGCTACACCTTC,CASSLLWRGPPGPHYGYTF
TRBV7-2,16,once,TRBD1,TRBJ2-3,TGTGCCAGCAGTTTAGGGACAGGGGCTAGCACAGATACGCAGTATTTT,CASSLGTGASTDTQYF
TRBV15,15,.,TRBD1,TRBJ2-3,TGTGCCACCAGCAGGGCTCAACAGGGGGCAGATACGCAGTATTTT,CATSRAQQGADTQYF
TRBV6-5,16,.,.,TRBJ2-7,TGTGCCAGCAGTTACTCGATTAGCGGCGGAGCCTACGAGCAGTACTTC,CASSYSISGGAYEQYF
TRBV5-1,15,.,TRBD1,TRBJ2-7,TGCGCCAGCAGCCTGGGACAGGGCCTGACCTACGAGCAGTACTTC,CASSLGQGLTYEQYF
TRBV5-1,15,.,TRBD1,TRBJ2-5,TGCGCCAGCAGCTTGGGAGGACAGGGGATGGAGACCCAGTACTTC,CASSLGGQGMETQYF
TRBV7-9,13,.,TRBD2,TRBJ2-7,TGTGCCAGCAGCGCTAGCGGGAGCTACGAGCAGTACTTC,CASSASGSYEQYF
TRBV28,13,.,.,TRBJ2-1,TGTGCCAGCACGGGACTCCTTGGCAATGAGCAGTTCTTC,CASTGLLGNEQFF
TRBV7-3,17,.,TRBD2,TRBJ2-3,TGTGCCAGCAGCTTAACTAGCGGGAGGGCCGGTGCAGATACGCAGTATTTT,CASSLTSGRAGADTQYF
TRBV29-1,14,.,TRBD1,TRBJ2-7,TGCAGCGTCGCCGGGGGACAGGGAGACTACGAGCAGTACTTC,CSVAGGQGDYEQYF
TRBV10-3,17,few,TRBD1,TRBJ1-1,TGTGCCATCAGCGACCGGGACAGGGATCGCATGAACACTGAAGCTTTCTTT,CAISDRDRDRMNTEAFF
TRBV5-1,18,.,TRBD2,TRBJ2-1,TGCGCCAGCAGCTTGGAGCTTCTAGCGGGAGGATCCTACAATGAGCAGTTCTTC,CASSLELLAGGSYNEQFF
TRBV30,14,.,TRBD2,TRBJ2-3,TGTGCCTCGGGAGCGGGAGGGAGCACAGATACGCAGTATTTT,CASGAGGSTDTQYF
TRBV6-6,15,.,.,TRBJ2-7,TGTGCCAGCAGTTTCAGAGGGAGTGGTTCCTACGAGCAGTACTTC,CASSFRGSGSYEQYF
TRBV27,17,.,TRBD2,TRBJ2-7,TGTGCCAGCAGCCTTACCGTTCTAGCGGTGACTGAACACGAGCAGTACTTC,CASSLTVLAVTEHEQYF
TRBV5-6,19,few,.,TRBJ2-6,TGTGCCAGCAGCTTGGCCAGAGGGTTTGGTCTCTCTGGGGCCAACGTCCTGACTTTC,CASSLARGFGLSGANVLTF
TRBV7-8,16,.,TRBD1,TRBJ2-2,TGTGCCAGCAGCTTATACGGCAGGGGGCGCGTCGGGGAGCTGTTTTTT,CASSLYGRGRVGELFF
TRBV7-2,16,.,TRBD2,TRBJ2-5,TGTGCCAGCAGCTCGGGACTAGCAAGGGGGGAAGGGACCCAGTACTTC,CASSSGLARGEGTQYF
TRBV5-6,15,.,TRBD1,TRBJ1-3,TGTGCCAGCAGCTTACCCGGGACAGGCGGAAACACCATATATTTT,CASSLPGTGGNTIYF
TRBV6-1,14,.,TRBD2,TRBJ2-1,TGTGCCAGCAGTGCCCTCCTAGCGGGAAATGAGCAGTTCTTC,CASSALLAGNEQFF
TRBV27,12,.,.,TRBJ2-7,TGTGCCAGCAGTTTATTGAAGGGGGAGCAGTACTTC,CASSLLKGEQYF
TRBV30,16,.,TRBD1,TRBJ1-4,TGTGCCTGGAGTTCTCCATGGACAGGGTCTAATGAAAAACTGTTTTTT,CAWSSPWTGSNEKLFF
TRBV6-4,14,.,.,TRBJ1-1,TGTGCCAGCAGAGTCGGAGGTATGAACACTGAAGCTTTCTTT,CASRVGGMNTEAFF
TRBV4-2,16,.,.,TRBJ2-2,TGTGCCAGCAGCCAACGGGACATCACAAACACCGGGGAGCTGTTTTTT,CASSQRDITNTGELFF
TRBV2,14,.,.,TRBJ2-7,TGTGCCAGCCTCACAGGGACAAACCCCTACGAGCAGTACTTC,CASLTGTNPYEQYF
TRBV30,15,.,.,TRBJ2-1,TGTGCCGGTTCGCTTGGACTCCTCGAGAGGAATGAGCAGTTCTTC,CAGSLGLLERNEQFF
TRBV5-6,15,.,.,TRBJ1-2,TGTGCCAGCAGCTTGGGAGGGCAGGATAACTATGGCTACACCTTC,CASSLGGQDNYGYTF